A single sample is the source of the 27 T cell receptor beta chains below, sequenced in a study of CD8 T cells in Susac syndrome. When the RNA was reverse transcribed, random hexamers were used with an input of about 0.45 to 1 ug. In TCRdb, the immunoSEQ multiplex PCR reads were re-called with MiXCR into one record per CDR3 protein. The table includes approximately 190,000 distinct CDR3 sequences, around 96% detected once. What was sequenced was CD4+ T cells from PBMCs. The receptors originated from a human donor with multiple sclerosis.

The J gene is TRBJ2-5, the V gene TRBV20-1; D may match TRBD1 or TRBD2 (6 bases each). Looked up from germline, CDR1 is DFQATT and CDR2 is SNEGSKA (reference sequence). This CDR3 contains 13 residues. V shed 1 base and J shed 7 bases, with 13 bases lying between them. The CDR3 region has the DNA TGCAGTGCTAGAGTTCCGGGGGCGGGGACCCAGTACTTC. Protein product: CSARVPGAGTQYF.

The chain employs TRBV6-5 and TRBJ1-2; tentative D call: TRBD1 (5 bases). The CDR3 is 17 amino acids. The V end was cut by 0 bases, the J end by 3 bases, with 17 bases between. Per germline, CDR1 MNHEY and CDR2 SVGAGI. The CDR3 nucleotides read TGTGCCAGCAGTTACTCTGGGGTTTGGGCAGGGCACTATGGCTACACCTTC. It specifies CASSYSGVWAGHYGYTF.

This clonotype was detected only once. The chain recombines TRBV15 with TRBJ1-5, with D hard to call. CDR3 length: 14 amino acids. V was cut by 0 bases and J by 5 bases, with 8 bases left in between. Germline V gene lookup returns CDR1 LNHNV and CDR2 YYDKDF (reference sequence). CDR3 sequence (DNA): TGTGCCACCAGCAGAGATCGGTTAGATCAGCCCCAGCATTTT. This gives the protein CATSRDRLDQPQHF.

V is TRBV3-1 and J is TRBJ1-2; D gene uncertain. Germline loops: CDR1 LGHDT, CDR2 YNNKEL (reference sequence). V was shortened by 0 bases and J by 8 bases, with 7 bases between the two germline ends. The CDR3 contains 12 residues. CDR3: CASSQEELGYTF. CDR3 DNA sequence: TGTGCCAGCAGCCAAGAGGAGTTAGGCTACACCTTC.

The CDR3 DNA reads as TGCAGCGTTGACGTCTCAGATACGCAGTATTTT. This codes for CSVDVSDTQYF. V is TRBV29-1 and J is TRBJ2-3; D is unresolved. The CDR3 runs 11 residues. V lost 3 bases and J lost 4, with 5 bases in between. In germline, CDR1 is SQVTM, CDR2 ANQGSEA.

J is TRBJ2-1 and V is TRBV5-1; D is uncertain. The V gene's germline CDR1 is SGHRS and CDR2 YFSETQ. The V gene lost 0 bases and the J gene lost 4 bases, with 8 bases spanning the gap. There are 14 residues in the CDR3. The CDR3 sequence: CASSLVPEYNEQFF. CDR3 coding DNA: TGCGCCAGCAGCTTGGTGCCGGAATACAATGAGCAGTTCTTC.

The chain combines TRBV7-9 with TRBJ1-2, with D unclear. The length of the CDR3 is 15 residues. Germline lookup yields CDR1 SEHNR and CDR2 FQNEAQ (reference sequence). Trimming removed 5 bases from V and 3 bases from J, with 16 bases in between. The CDR3 loop is CASSPQWARDYGYTF. CDR3 DNA sequence: TGTGCCAGCAGCCCGCAATGGGCGAGAGACTATGGCTACACCTTC.

The chain combines TRBV12-5 with TRBJ2-1; possibly TRBD1 for D (6 bases). V was trimmed by 0 bases and J by 7 bases, leaving 13 bases between them. This CDR3 is 15 amino acids long. The V gene's germline CDR1 is LGHNT and CDR2 FRNRAP. CDR3 in amino acids: CASGLVQNRENEQFF. CDR3 in DNA: TGTGCTAGTGGTTTGGTACAGAACAGGGAAAATGAGCAGTTCTTC.

The chain joins TRBV2 to TRBJ2-1, with 14 bases that match TRBD2. This CDR3 has 15 amino acids. With 6 bases clipped from V and 8 bases from J, the junction kept 6 bases outside the gene matches. From germline, CDR1 is SNHLY and CDR2 FYNNEI. CDR3 residues: CASRLGLAGAHEQFF. The CDR3 DNA is TGTGCCAGCAGACTGGGACTAGCGGGAGCCCATGAGCAGTTCTTC.

This chain joins TRBV2 and TRBJ2-7; D unresolved. The CDR3 is 12 residues long. Trimming cost V 6 bases and J 6 bases, with 12 bases left between them. Germline V lookup: CDR1 SNHLY, CDR2 FYNNEI. CDR3 sequence (DNA): TGTGCCAGCAGCGTTGGGCCCCCCGAGCAGTACTTC. It translates to CASSVGPPEQYF.

This rearrangement joins TRBV7-9 to TRBJ2-1, with unresolved D. Germline loops: CDR1 SEHNR, CDR2 FQNEAQ (reference sequence). The CDR3 totals 12 residues. V was trimmed by 3 bases and J by 10 bases, leaving 10 bases between them. DNA for the CDR3: TGTGCCAGCAGCTTCCTCCGGATGGAGCAGTTCTTC. It is translated as CASSFLRMEQFF. Variable domain in full (rest from reference TRBV7-9 and TRBJ2-1): DTGVSQNPRHKITKRGQNVTFRCDPISEHNRLYWYRQTLGQGPEFLTYFQNEAQLEKSRLLSDRFSAERPKGSFSTLEIQRTEQGDSAMYLCASSFLRMEQFFGPGTRLTVL.

The V and J genes are TRBV6-1 and TRBJ2-7; 8 nucleotides align to TRBD1. The CDR3 covers 13 residues. Germline loops: CDR1 MNHNS, CDR2 SASEGT. With V trimmed by 8 bases and J by 0 bases, 3 bases remained unmatched. The CDR3 bases are TGTGCCAGCCGGACAGGGAGCTCCTACGAGCAGTACTTC. Translated, it gives CASRTGSSYEQYF.

The V call is TRBV11-2, the J call TRBJ2-7; the match to TRBD1 covers 7 bases. V dropped 6 bases and J dropped 4; count of bases not matched to a gene: 9. The CDR3 totals 14 residues. Germline V gene data show CDR1 as SGHAT and CDR2 as FQNNGV. The CDR3 coding sequence is TGTGCCAGCAGTCGACAGGGTATGATATACGAGCAGTACTTC. Protein product: CASSRQGMIYEQYF.

The rearrangement uses TRBV24-1 and TRBJ1-2, with 7 bases matching TRBD1. The CDR3 spans 17 residues. With V trimmed by 4 bases and J by 2 bases, 12 bases remained unmatched. Germline V lookup: CDR1 KGHDR, CDR2 SFDVKD. The CDR3 reads CATSDVGTANTNYGYTF. The CDR3 DNA reads as TGTGCCACCAGTGACGTTGGGACAGCCAACACGAACTATGGCTACACCTTC.

This chain joins TRBV3-1 and TRBJ1-6; no clear D. V lost 1 base and J 10 bases, leaving 5 bases between the germline ends. CDR1 is LGHDT, CDR2 YNNKEL, per germline (reference sequence). The CDR3 is made up of 12 amino acids. The CDR3 reads CASSQGWSPLHF. In nucleotides, the CDR3 is TGTGCCAGCAGCCAAGGGTGGTCACCCCTCCACTTT.

V gene TRBV6-2 or TRBV6-3 combines with J gene TRBJ1-2, with unresolved D. V shed 6 bases and J shed 4 bases, with 6 bases lying between them. There are 11 residues in the CDR3. The germline CDR1 and CDR2 sequences are MNHEY and SVGEGT. CDR3 sequence reads: CASSQIYGYTF. The CDR3 bases are TGTGCCAGCAGCCAGATCTATGGCTACACCTTC.

The chain is built from TRBV30 and TRBJ2-7; D is tentatively TRBD1 or TRBD2 (5 bases each). The CDR3 runs to 14 residues. CDR1 and CDR2 (germline): GTSNPN, SVGIG (reference sequence). The V and J ends lost 2 bases and 2 bases respectively, with 13 bases between them. For the CDR3, the DNA is TGTGCCTGGAGTCACCCGGGACCGGCCTACGAGCAGTACTTC. This sequence encodes CAWSHPGPAYEQYF.

In the case of this clonotype: The junction differs from germline at one of its ends, possibly a read error. This rearrangement joins TRBV2 to TRBJ2-5; 8 nucleotides match TRBD2. CDR3 length: 15 residues. CDR1 is SNHLY and CDR2 is FYNNEI in the germline V gene. CDR3 DNA: TGTGCCAGCAGCGAAGCGGGAGTGGGGGGAGAGACCCAGTACTTC. This encodes CASSEAGVGGETQYF.

The rearrangement joins TRBV9 to TRBJ1-2, with D tentatively TRBD1 (5 bases). The CDR3 has 14 amino acids. CDR1 is SGDLS and CDR2 is YYNGEE in the germline V gene. Between the trimmed V and J ends, which lost 3 bases and 5 bases, there was a span of 14 bases. CDR3 nucleotides: TGTGCCAGCAGCGAAACCGGGACGTCTTATGGCTACACCTTC. Protein sequence: CASSETGTSYGYTF. The full variable domain, with the rest looked up from reference TRBV9 and TRBJ1-2, is DSGVTQTPKHLITATGQRVTLRCSPRSGDLSVYWYQQSLDQGLQFLIQYYNGEERAKGNILERFSAQQFPDLHSELNLSSLELGDSALYFCASSETGTSYGYTFGSGTRLTVV.

The rearrangement uses TRBV29-1 and TRBJ1-4, with 7 bases aligning to TRBD1. The trim removed 4 bases at V and 8 bases at J, leaving 4 bases unmatched. The germline V gene has CDR1 SQVTM and CDR2 ANQGSEA. This CDR3 comprises 12 residues. The CDR3 DNA reads TGCAGCGTTGCCCAGGACAGGGAAAAACTGTTTTTT. Its translation: CSVAQDREKLFF.

The rearrangement joins TRBV15 to TRBJ1-5; D is perhaps TRBD1 (5 bases). Germline V CDR1 and CDR2: LNHNV, YYDKDF (reference sequence). V shed 3 bases and J shed 4 bases, with 13 bases lying between them. The CDR3 consists of 15 residues. CDR3 sequence reads: CATSRDTQTNQPQHF. The DNA for the CDR3 is TGTGCCACCAGCAGGGACACTCAGACGAATCAGCCCCAGCATTTT.

The chain joins TRBV2 to TRBJ2-3, with 8 nucleotides matching TRBD1. In germline, CDR1 is SNHLY, CDR2 FYNNEI. After removal of 6 bases from V and 1 base from J, the junction contained 3 bases not matched to a gene. The CDR3 contains 14 residues. The CDR3 here is CASRLDRGTDTQYF. In DNA, the CDR3 is TGTGCCAGCAGGCTGGACAGGGGCACAGATACGCAGTATTTT.

The rearrangement joins TRBV2 to TRBJ2-6; D is possibly TRBD2 (6 bases). The CDR3 contains 15 residues. Germline assignment: CDR1 SNHLY and CDR2 FYNNEI. Trimming took off 3 bases at V and 0 bases at J, with 6 bases between the two ends. CDR3: CASSEGGSGANVLTF. The CDR3 coding sequence is TGTGCCAGCAGTGAGGGAGGCTCTGGGGCCAACGTCCTGACTTTC.

This chain links TRBV30 with TRBJ1-4; tentatively, D is TRBD1 (5 bases). V was pared by 3 bases and J by 8 bases, with 10 bases between. The CDR3 is 12 residues long. Germline loops: CDR1 GTSNPN, CDR2 SVGIG (reference sequence). CDR3 DNA: TGTGCCTGGAGGCGGGACCGAGAAAAACTGTTTTTT. Translation gives CAWRRDREKLFF.

The V and J genes are TRBV30 and TRBJ1-5; D uncertain. With 6 bases removed from V and 5 bases from J, the gap between germline ends came to 17 bases. Germline lookup yields CDR1 GTSNPN and CDR2 SVGIG (reference sequence). The CDR3 totals 14 residues. The CDR3 is CACVTGRGDQPQHF. The DNA for the CDR3 is TGTGCCTGCGTGACTGGGAGAGGAGATCAGCCCCAGCATTTT.

This sequence joins TRBV9 and TRBJ1-2; D gene uncertain. The CDR3 totals 15 residues. V was trimmed by 0 bases and J by 3 bases, leaving 12 bases between them. Per germline, CDR1 SGDLS and CDR2 YYNGEE. CDR3 in amino acids: CASSVDLPSHYGYTF. The CDR3 DNA is TGTGCCAGCAGCGTAGATCTCCCAAGCCACTATGGCTACACCTTC. Using reference TRBV9 and TRBJ1-2 for the parts outside the CDR3, the full variable domain is DSGVTQTPKHLITATGQRVTLRCSPRSGDLSVYWYQQSLDQGLQFLIQYYNGEERAKGNILERFSAQQFPDLHSELNLSSLELGDSALYFCASSVDLPSHYGYTFGSGTRLTVV.

The chain joins TRBV19 to TRBJ1-5; TRBD1 agrees at 7 bases. The CDR3 is 14 amino acids. Germline V lookup: CDR1 LNHDA, CDR2 SQIVND (reference sequence). V trimming: 6 bases; J trimming: 7 bases; junction bases outside the gene matches: 9. The CDR3, as DNA: TGTGCCAGTAGCGTCGACAGGGTAGCCCAGCCCCAGCATTTT. Its protein product is CASSVDRVAQPQHF.